This entry lists 20 T cell receptor beta chains sequenced from one sample in a study of read filtering for tumor transcriptome and immune sequencing (TCRdb year 2020). These reads were obtained on an Illumina HiSeq 4000. TCR libraries were built from approximately 400 ng RNA with the Immunoverse kit, using molecular barcoded adaptors covering alpha/delta and beta/gamma chains. TCRdb redid the processing of the public reads, applying fastp at Q25 and MiXCR, and retained in-frame beta chains. Each entry merges the rows of one CDR3 protein and shows their most common DNA and genes. This sample is represented by 75,000 to 90,000 distinct CDR3 sequences; approximately 13% of them were singletons. The ten largest account for 14% to 15% of the sample. Sequenced sample: a population of CD138-negative cells sorted from bone marrow. This sample's cell subset or site label indicates: bone marrow mononuclear cells depleted of CD138+ plasma/myeloma cells by negative magnetic selection. The receptors derive from a donor aged 40 or older with multiple myeloma.

This clonotype was counted ten times or more. The CDR3 protein is CSARARVDTQYF. CDR3 DNA sequence: TGCAGTGCTAGAGCTCGGGTCGATACGCAGTATTTT. This sequence joins TRBV20-1 and TRBJ2-3; D is unclear. The CDR3 spans 12 residues. The ends were cut back, 1 base at V and 6 bases at J, with 8 bases in the middle. From germline, CDR1 is DFQATT and CDR2 SNEGSKA (reference sequence).

The chain joins TRBV5-1 to TRBJ2-1; weak D call: TRBD1 (6 bases). Germline lookup yields CDR1 SGHRS and CDR2 YFSETQ. V dropped 1 base and J dropped 5 bases, with 10 bases sitting between them. There are 14 residues in the CDR3. The CDR3 reads CASSLQGPNNEQFF. CDR3 bases: TGCGCCAGCAGCTTGCAGGGGCCAAACAATGAGCAGTTCTTC. The variable domain in full, completed from reference TRBV5-1 and TRBJ2-1, reads KAGVTQTPRYLIKTRGQQVTLSCSPISGHRSVSWYQQTPGQGLQFLFEYFSETQRNKGNFPGRFSGRQFSNSRSEMNVSTLELGDSALYLCASSLQGPNNEQFFGPGTRLTVL.

This clonotype was seen repeatedly, ten times or more. The rearrangement uses TRBV10-3 and TRBJ1-2, with D perhaps matching TRBD1 (5 bases). Germline assignment: CDR1 ENHRY and CDR2 SYGVKD. Trimming stripped 10 bases from V and 4 bases from J, with 16 bases between. The CDR3 contains 13 residues. The CDR3 loop is CATRGKETYGYTF. DNA of the CDR3: TGTGCCACTCGGGGCAAGGAGACCTATGGCTACACCTTC.

This clonotype was seen many times. The genes are TRBV5-1 and TRBJ2-2; D is unclear. Germline V lookup: CDR1 SGHRS, CDR2 YFSETQ. The V end was cut by 1 base, the J end by 3 bases, with 7 bases between. This CDR3 is 14 amino acids long. In nucleotides, the CDR3 is TGCGCCAGCAGCTTGCGGAGAGACACCGGGGAGCTGTTTTTT. It yields the protein CASSLRRDTGELFF.

This clonotype was counted at least ten times. The chain has TRBV5-1 and TRBJ2-3; a weak D match, TRBD1 (6 bases). V lost 4 bases and J lost 1, with 13 bases in between. Germline V gene lookup returns CDR1 SGHRS and CDR2 YFSETQ. CDR3 length equals 15 residues. This chain's CDR3 is CASSPGQLRTDTQYF. DNA of the CDR3: TGCGCCAGCAGCCCGGGACAACTCCGCACAGATACGCAGTATTTT.

This clonotype appeared many times. The CDR3 sequence: CASSPRDSYTGELFF. CDR3 DNA: TGTGCCAGCAGCCCTAGGGACTCCTACACCGGGGAGCTGTTTTTT. The J gene is TRBJ2-2, the V gene TRBV3-1; perhaps TRBD2 as D (6 bases). Trimming shortened V by 4 bases and J by 3 bases, and 12 bases separated the two germline ends. Germline CDR1 reads LGHDT; CDR2 reads YNNKEL (reference sequence). The CDR3 consists of 15 residues. The full variable domain, rest sourced from reference TRBV3-1 and TRBJ2-2, is DTAVSQTPKYLVTQMGNDKSIKCEQNLGHDTMYWYKQDSKKFLKIMFSYNNKELIINETVPNRFSPKSPDKAHLNLHINSLELGDSAVYFCASSPRDSYTGELFFGEGSRLTVL.

A remark on this clonotype: Since no conserved phenylalanine or tryptophan closes the CDR3, a read error is the likely cause. This rearrangement joins TRBV28 to TRBJ2-6, with D unclear. CDR1 and CDR2 (germline): MDHEN, SYDVKM. Between the trimmed V and J ends, which lost 5 bases and 6 bases, there was a span of 11 bases. CDR3 length equals 14 residues. The CDR3 nucleotides read TGTGCCAGCAGTAGTGTAACTGTGGCCAACGTCCTGACTCTC. It is translated as CASSSVTVANVLTL.

A word on this clonotype: A read error may be the cause here, since a much bigger clone is one base away. The rearrangement uses TRBV5-1 and TRBJ2-5; D gene uncertain. The V end was cut by 4 bases, the J end by 1 base, with 11 bases between. Germline V gives CDR1 SGHRS, CDR2 YFSETQ. The CDR3 has 14 amino acids. CDR3: CASSVSRPQETQYF. The CDR3 DNA reads as TGCGCCAGCAGCGTTAGCAGGCCCCAAGAGACCCAGTACTTC.

In this sample, this clonotype turned up many times. This chain uses TRBV5-1 with TRBJ1-1; weak D call: TRBD1 (5 bases). V lost 4 bases and J lost 1, with 14 bases in between. CDR1 is SGHRS and CDR2 is YFSETQ in the germline V gene. The CDR3 loop spans 15 amino acids. For the CDR3, the DNA is TGCGCCAGCAGCGTGGAAATCCAGGGGAACACTGAAGCTTTCTTT. Residues: CASSVEIQGNTEAFF.

This clonotype was seen ten or more times. The V gene is TRBV3-1, the J gene TRBJ1-5; the D gene is possibly TRBD1 (5 bases). V lost 0 bases and J lost 3, with 18 bases in between. The CDR3 totals 18 residues. The germline V gene encodes CDR1 LGHDT and CDR2 YNNKEL (reference sequence). CDR3 DNA: TGTGCCAGCAGCCAAGATAAGGACACCCCCAAGTTCAATCAGCCCCAGCATTTT. It translates to CASSQDKDTPKFNQPQHF.

This clonotype was seen repeatedly, ten times or more. The V call is TRBV11-2, the J call TRBJ2-3, with D tentatively TRBD2 (6 bases). V shed 11 bases and J shed 2 bases, with 14 bases lying between them. Germline values: CDR1 SGHAT, CDR2 FQNNGV. This CDR3 comprises 13 residues. Written as DNA, the CDR3 is TGTGCCGTAGGTAGCGGCCCCACAGATACGCAGTATTTT. Its protein product is CAVGSGPTDTQYF. Filled out from reference TRBV11-2 and TRBJ2-3, the complete variable domain reads EAGVAQSPRYKIIEKRQSVAFWCNPISGHATLYWYQQILGQGPKLLIQFQNNGVVDDSQLPKDRFSAERLKGVDSTLKIQPAKLEDSAVYLCAVGSGPTDTQYFGPGTRLTVL.

The gene calls are TRBV27 and TRBJ1-3; D gene unclear. Trimming removed 2 bases at V and 3 bases at J, with 8 bases between. The germline V gene encodes CDR1 MNHEY and CDR2 SMNVEV (reference sequence). The CDR3 is 14 residues long. The CDR3 DNA is TGTGCCAGCAGTTTAGTTCCAGGTGGAAACACCATATATTTT. Translation gives CASSLVPGGNTIYF.

In this sample, this clonotype turned up many times. V and J are TRBV5-4 and TRBJ2-1; TRBD1 matches 10 bases. V gave up 3 bases and J gave up 2 bases; unmatched junction bases: 5. Germline CDR1 SGHNT, CDR2 YYREEE (reference sequence). The length of the CDR3 is 16 residues. CDR3 protein: CASSSGGTGAYNEQFF. The CDR3 nucleotides are TGTGCCAGCAGCTCCGGGGGGACAGGGGCCTACAATGAGCAGTTCTTC.

This clonotype was seen many times. The J gene is TRBJ2-1, the V gene TRBV5-1; TRBD2 matches at 11 bases. CDR1 and CDR2 from the germline V gene are SGHRS and YFSETQ. The V gene end was trimmed by 4 bases and the J gene end by 6 bases; junction bases not matched to a gene: 6. This CDR3 comprises 15 residues. The CDR3 loop reads CASSLGTSGPNEQFF. The CDR3 bases are TGCGCCAGCAGCCTAGGGACTAGCGGTCCCAATGAGCAGTTCTTC.

Ten or more counts support this clonotype. This sequence joins TRBV7-3 and TRBJ2-1; no clear D gene. Per the germline V gene, CDR1 is SGHTA and CDR2 is FQGTGA. V lost 5 bases and J lost 2, with 7 bases in between. The CDR3 is made up of 13 amino acids. The CDR3 is CASSLRAYNEQFF. Written as DNA, the CDR3 is TGTGCCAGCAGCCTCCGGGCCTACAATGAGCAGTTCTTC. Full variable domain (missing parts from reference TRBV7-3 and TRBJ2-1): GAGVSQTPSNKVTEKGKYVELRCDPISGHTALYWYRQSLGQGPEFLIYFQGTGAADDSGLPNDRFFAVRPEGSVSTLKIQRTERGDSAVYLCASSLRAYNEQFFGPGTRLTVL.

This clonotype was counted ten times or more. Given a much more abundant clone one base away, this may be a read error. The rearrangement joins TRBV25-1 to TRBJ2-1, with D possibly matching TRBD1 (6 bases). The V gene's germline CDR1 is MGHDK and CDR2 SYGVNS. The CDR3 extends over 14 amino acids. The CDR3 DNA reads as TGTGCCAGCAGGACTACAGGGTCCTACAATGGGCAGTTCTTC. It specifies CASRTTGSYNGQFF.

As concerns this clonotype: A much bigger clone sits one base away, suggesting this may be a read error. The genes are TRBV6-2 or TRBV6-3 and TRBJ1-5; TRBD1 is a possible D gene (6 bases). V lost 7 bases to trimming and J lost 4 bases, with 11 bases between them. The CDR3 runs to 13 residues. Germline V gene lookup returns CDR1 MNHEY and CDR2 SVGEGT. The DNA of the CDR3 is TGTGCCAGCATCCCAACAGGGAATCAGCCCCAGCATTTT. It translates to CASIPTGNQPQHF.

There are many counts of this clonotype. V usage is TRBV7-9 and J usage is TRBJ2-7; 7 positions match TRBD2. The trim removed 5 bases at V and 1 base at J, leaving 8 bases unmatched. The CDR3 covers 15 residues. CDR1 SEHNR and CDR2 FQNEAQ come from the germline V gene (reference sequence). The CDR3 DNA reads TGTGCCAGCAGCGGGAGGGCCGTGGTGTCCTACGAGCAGTACTTC. It is translated as CASSGRAVVSYEQYF.

In this sample, this clonotype turned up many times. V is TRBV28 and J is TRBJ2-7; unclear D gene. This CDR3 spans 13 amino acids. Trimming left V 6 bases short and J 3 bases short, with 12 bases between. Germline V gives CDR1 MDHEN, CDR2 SYDVKM. CDR3 nucleotides: TGTGCCAGCAGCCCCCCACCCCACTACGAGCAGTACTTC. Translation gives CASSPPPHYEQYF.

This clonotype appeared many times. V usage is TRBV27 and J usage is TRBJ2-2, with unresolved D. Trimming left V 3 bases short and J 2 bases short, with 1 base between. Germline assignment: CDR1 MNHEY and CDR2 SMNVEV (reference sequence). The CDR3 spans 12 residues. The CDR3 loop reads CASSFNTGELFF. For the CDR3, the DNA is TGTGCCAGCAGTTTCAACACCGGGGAGCTGTTTTTT.